The clone carrying this T cell receptor beta chain was observed many times. Its antigen is still unknown. CDR3 length: 13 residues. The V end lost 4 bases, the J end lost 1 base, and 10 bases lay between the germline ends. CDR1 is SQVTM, CDR2 ANQGSEA, per germline. As diagnostic evidence, clinical symptoms, serum thyroxine, TRAb, thyroid ultrasound and orbital computed tomography were relied upon. The data belong to a study of Graves' ophthalmopathy and Graves' hyperthyroidism. Background on the study: Peripheral blood was gathered at first diagnosis, ahead of any treatment whatsoever. The study's findings and limits: Using 13 signatures, a model distinguished ophthalmopathy from stable hyperthyroidism, reaching roughly 90% sensitivity and about 81% specificity. Most clonotypes expanded in thyroid above 0.001 frequency were present in blood too.

Amplified TCR beta CDR3 regions were obtained using RNA transcripts as template. Investigators did first-round RT-PCR with HTBI primers, then second-round multiplex PCR. MiXCR, applied by TCRdb to the multiplex PCR reads, yields one record per CDR3 protein. The sample lists fewer than 350,000 distinct CDR3 sequences; about a sixth were seen once. Sequencing was carried out using peripheral blood. The origin of this receptor is an adult man with Graves' ophthalmopathy. The chain carries TRBV29-1 and TRBJ1-1; D call uncertain. For the CDR3, the DNA is TGCAGCGTTGTCCGTGTGGGGAACACTGAAGCTTTCTTT. This encodes CSVVRVGNTEAFF.